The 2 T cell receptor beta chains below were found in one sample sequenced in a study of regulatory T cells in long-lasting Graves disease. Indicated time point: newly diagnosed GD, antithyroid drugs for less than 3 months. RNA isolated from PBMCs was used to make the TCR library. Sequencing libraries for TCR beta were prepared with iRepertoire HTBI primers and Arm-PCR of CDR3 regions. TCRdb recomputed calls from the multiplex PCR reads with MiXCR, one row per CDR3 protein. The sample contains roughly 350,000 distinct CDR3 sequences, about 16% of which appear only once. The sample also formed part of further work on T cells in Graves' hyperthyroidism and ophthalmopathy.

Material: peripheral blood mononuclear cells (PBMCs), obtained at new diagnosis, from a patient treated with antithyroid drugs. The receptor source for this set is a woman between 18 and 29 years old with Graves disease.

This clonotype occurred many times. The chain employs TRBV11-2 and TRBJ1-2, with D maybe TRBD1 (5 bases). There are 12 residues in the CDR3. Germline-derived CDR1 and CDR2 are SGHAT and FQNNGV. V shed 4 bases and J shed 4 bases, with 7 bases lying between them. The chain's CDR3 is CASSSGGYGYTF. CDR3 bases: TGTGCCAGCAGCTCCGGGGGCTATGGCTACACCTTC.

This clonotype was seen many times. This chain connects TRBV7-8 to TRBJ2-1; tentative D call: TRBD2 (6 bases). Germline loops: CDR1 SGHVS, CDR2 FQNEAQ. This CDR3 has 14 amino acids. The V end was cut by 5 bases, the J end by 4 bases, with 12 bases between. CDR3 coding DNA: TGTGCCAGCAGCCCCGGGGGTCGTTACAATGAGCAGTTCTTC. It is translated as CASSPGGRYNEQFF.